This T cell receptor beta chain was captured in a study of T cells after yellow fever vaccination. CDR3 length: 15 residues. Trimming removed 6 bases from V and 1 base from J; junction bases left unmatched: 3. Germline lookup yields CDR1 LGHNT and CDR2 FRNRAP. As to this clonotype: Antigen unknown.

From the 5' RACE reads, TCRdb called clonotypes with MiXCR, one entry per CDR3 protein. The sample holds about 340,000 distinct CDR3 sequences, 8.5% to 10% seen once. Study results and caveats: A small share of clonotypes appeared in both CD4 and CD8 compartments.

The V and J genes are TRBV12-5 and TRBJ2-3; 11 bases are a match to TRBD2. The receptor was isolated from a young man who received the YFV17D yellow fever vaccine. Sequences were derived from PBMCs, sampled on the day of the first yellow fever vaccination. The chain's CDR3 is CASGKTSGGTDTQYF. The CDR3 DNA is TGTGCTAGTGGCAAGACTAGCGGGGGCACAGATACGCAGTATTTT. Drawing the rest from reference TRBV12-5 and TRBJ2-3, the complete variable domain is DARVTQTPRHKVTEMGQEVTMRCQPILGHNTVFWYRQTMMQGLELLAYFRNRAPLDDSGMPKDRFSAEMPDATLATLKIQPSEPRDSAVYFCASGKTSGGTDTQYFGPGTRLTVL.